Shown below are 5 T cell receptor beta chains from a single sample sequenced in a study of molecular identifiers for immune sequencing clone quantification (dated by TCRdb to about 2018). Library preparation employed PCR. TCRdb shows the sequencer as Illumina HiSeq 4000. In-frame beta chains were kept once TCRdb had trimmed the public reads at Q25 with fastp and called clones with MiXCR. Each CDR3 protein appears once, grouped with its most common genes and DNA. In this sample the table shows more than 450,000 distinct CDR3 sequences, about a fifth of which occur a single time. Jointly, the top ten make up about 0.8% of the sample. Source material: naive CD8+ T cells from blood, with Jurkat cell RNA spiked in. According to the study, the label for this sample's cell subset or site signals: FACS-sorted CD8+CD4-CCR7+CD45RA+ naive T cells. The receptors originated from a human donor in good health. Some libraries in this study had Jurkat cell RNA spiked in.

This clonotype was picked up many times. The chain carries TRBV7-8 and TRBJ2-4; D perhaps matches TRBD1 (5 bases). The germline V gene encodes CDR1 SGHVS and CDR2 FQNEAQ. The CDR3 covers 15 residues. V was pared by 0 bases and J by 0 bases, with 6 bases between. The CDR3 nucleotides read TGTGCCAGCAGCTTAGCAGGGGTAGCCAAAAACATTCAGTACTTC. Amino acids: CASSLAGVAKNIQYF.

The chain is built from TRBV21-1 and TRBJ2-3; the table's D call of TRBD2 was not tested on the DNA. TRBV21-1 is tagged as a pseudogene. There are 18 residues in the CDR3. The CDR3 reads CASSKVLAGTRCGDTQYF. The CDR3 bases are TGTGCCAGCAGCAAAGTACTAGCGGGAACACGTTGTGGAGATACGCAGTATTTT.

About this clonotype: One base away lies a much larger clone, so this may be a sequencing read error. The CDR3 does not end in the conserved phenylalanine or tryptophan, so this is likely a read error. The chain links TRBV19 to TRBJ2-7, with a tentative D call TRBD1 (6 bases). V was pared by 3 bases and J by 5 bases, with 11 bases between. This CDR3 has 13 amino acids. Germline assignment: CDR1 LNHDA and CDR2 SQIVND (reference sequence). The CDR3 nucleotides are TGTGCCAGTAGTATTGGCAGGGGAAACGAGCAGTACCTC. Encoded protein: CASSIGRGNEQYL.

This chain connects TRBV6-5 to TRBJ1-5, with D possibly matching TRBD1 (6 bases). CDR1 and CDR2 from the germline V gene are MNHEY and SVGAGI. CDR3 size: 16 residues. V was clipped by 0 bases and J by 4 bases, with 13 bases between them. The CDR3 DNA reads TGTGCCAGCAGTTACTCTCCTCCGGGGGCAAATCAGCCCCAGCATTTT. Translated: CASSYSPPGANQPQHF.

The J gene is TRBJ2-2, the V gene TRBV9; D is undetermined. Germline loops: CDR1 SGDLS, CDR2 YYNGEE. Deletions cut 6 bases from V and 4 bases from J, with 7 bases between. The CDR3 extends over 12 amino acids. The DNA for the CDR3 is TGTGCCAGCAACGGGTTCACCGGGGAGCTGTTTTTT. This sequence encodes CASNGFTGELFF.